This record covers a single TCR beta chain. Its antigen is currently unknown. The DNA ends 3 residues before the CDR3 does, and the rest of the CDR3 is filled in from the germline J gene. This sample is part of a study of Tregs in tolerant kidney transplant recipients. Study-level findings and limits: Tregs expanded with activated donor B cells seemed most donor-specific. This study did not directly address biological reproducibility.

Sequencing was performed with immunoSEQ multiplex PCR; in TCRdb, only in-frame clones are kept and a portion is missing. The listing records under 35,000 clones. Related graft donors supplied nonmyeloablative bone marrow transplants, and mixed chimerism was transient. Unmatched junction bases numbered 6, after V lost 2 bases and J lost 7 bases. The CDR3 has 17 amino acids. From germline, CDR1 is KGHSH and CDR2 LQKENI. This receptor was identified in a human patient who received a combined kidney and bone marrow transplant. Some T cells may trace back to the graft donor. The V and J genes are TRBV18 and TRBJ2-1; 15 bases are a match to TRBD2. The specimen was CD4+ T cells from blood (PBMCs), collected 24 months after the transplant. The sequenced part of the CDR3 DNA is TGTGCCAGCTCACCAACAGGACTAGCGGGAGGGAGGAATGAG. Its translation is CASSPTGLAGGRNE. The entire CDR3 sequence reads CASSPTGLAGGRNEQFF.